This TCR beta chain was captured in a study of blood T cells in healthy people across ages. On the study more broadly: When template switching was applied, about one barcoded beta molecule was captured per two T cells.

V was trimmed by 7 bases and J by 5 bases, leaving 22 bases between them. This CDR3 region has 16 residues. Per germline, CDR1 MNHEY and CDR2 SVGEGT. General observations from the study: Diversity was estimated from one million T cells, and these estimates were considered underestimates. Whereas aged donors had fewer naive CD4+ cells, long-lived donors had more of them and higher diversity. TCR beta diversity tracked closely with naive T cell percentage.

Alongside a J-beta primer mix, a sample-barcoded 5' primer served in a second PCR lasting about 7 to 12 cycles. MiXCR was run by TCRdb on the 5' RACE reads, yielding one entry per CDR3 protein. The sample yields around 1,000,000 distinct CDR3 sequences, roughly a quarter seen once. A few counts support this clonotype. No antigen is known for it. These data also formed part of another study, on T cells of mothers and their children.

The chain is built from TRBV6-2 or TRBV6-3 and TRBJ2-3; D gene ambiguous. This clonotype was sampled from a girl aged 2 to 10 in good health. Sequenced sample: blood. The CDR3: CASNAPAEGYKDTQYF. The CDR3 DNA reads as TGTGCCAGCAATGCCCCTGCCGAAGGGTATAAAGATACGCAGTATTTT.